A selection of T cell receptor beta chains follows, all from one sample in a study of T cell responses to AZD1222 COVID-19 vaccine. TCRdb keeps only in-frame clones here, not all; method: immunoSEQ multiplex PCR. The sample lists fewer than 200,000 clones; approximately 88% were seen once. The sample consisted of peripheral blood, taken on day 0 of AZD1222 vaccination. Receptors originate from an adult in good health. The CDR3 runs from the conserved cysteine through the conserved F or W. The D gene is left open where the match is weak. Not every row has a clone size; where given, it reads once, few, many or a size class.

J,V,size,D,CDR3,DNA
TRBJ2-5,TRBV20-1,once,TRBD2,CGGGTETQYF,TGTGGCGGGGGGACAGAGACCCAGTACTTC
TRBJ2-7,TRBV2,NA,NA,CASSGWQGSYEQYF,TGTGCCAGCAGTGGTTGGCAGGGGTCCTACGAGCAGTACTTC
TRBJ1-5,TRBV15,NA,NA,CATSRGEGRKNQPQHF,TGTGCCACCAGCAGAGGTGAGGGGCGGAAGAATCAGCCCCAGCATTTT
TRBJ1-3,TRBV28,NA,NA,CASSLSSSTIYF,TGTGCCAGCAGTTTGTCCAGTAGCACCATATATTTT
TRBJ2-4,TRBV5-6,NA,NA,CASSLNRNIQYF,TGTGCCAGCAGCTTGAACCGAAACATTCAGTACTTC
TRBJ1-1,TRBV5-3,once,NA,CARSLAMRHRFTEAFF,TGTGCCAGAAGCTTGGCCATGAGACACCGGTTCACTGAAGCTTTCTTT
TRBJ1-1,TRBV5-1,NA,TRBD1,CASSTQGAVNTEAFF,TGCGCCAGCAGCACACAGGGGGCAGTGAACACTGAAGCTTTCTTT
TRBJ2-2,TRBV3-1/TRBV3-2,NA,TRBD1,CASSRQGAGELFF,TGTGCCAGCAGCCGACAGGGCGCCGGGGAGCTGTTTTTT
TRBJ1-2,TRBV5-6,NA,NA,CASSLGGGGYTF,TGTGCCAGCAGCTTGGGGGGAGGTGGCTACACCTTC
TRBJ2-5,TRBV29-1,few,TRBD1,CSVEIGTGPYARYF,TGCAGCGTTGAGATTGGGACAGGTCCCTATGCTCGGTACTTC
TRBJ1-3,TRBV10-2,NA,NA,CASRATPDSTNTIYF,TGCGCCAGCAGGGCAACACCGGATAGCACAAACACCATATATTTT
TRBJ1-1,TRBV29-1,NA,NA,CSGGGGNENTEAFF,TGCAGCGGAGGAGGCGGGAATGAGAACACTGAAGCTTTCTTT
TRBJ1-3,TRBV14,NA,NA,CASGYGAGNTIYF,TGTGCCAGCGGGTACGGGGCTGGAAACACCATATATTTT
TRBJ2-1,TRBV3-1/TRBV3-2,NA,TRBD2,CASSHRGGNEQFF,TGTGCCAGCAGCCATAGGGGAGGGAATGAGCAGTTCTTC
TRBJ2-5,TRBV28,NA,TRBD2,CASSPGLIAGGQETQYF,TGTGCCAGCAGTCCTGGTCTAATAGCGGGGGGCCAAGAGACCCAGTACTTC
TRBJ1-2,TRBV7-9,NA,NA,CASSHPKTPQGGEGYTF,TGTGCCAGCAGCCACCCCAAAACCCCACAGGGAGGGGAGGGCTACACCTTC
TRBJ1-5,TRBV27,NA,NA,CASSLRGPGNQPQHF,TGTGCCAGCAGTTTGCGGGGTCCGGGCAATCAGCCCCAGCATTTT
TRBJ1-5,TRBV24-1,NA,NA,CATSAGQYSNQPQHF,TGTGCCACCAGTGCCGGACAGTATAGCAATCAGCCCCAGCATTTT
TRBJ2-1,TRBV4-3,NA,NA,CASSQDGTSNEQFF,TGCGCCAGCAGCCAAGACGGGACATCCAATGAGCAGTTCTTC
TRBJ1-2,TRBV6-5,NA,TRBD1,CAIRGPDYGYTF,TGTGCCATCAGGGGGCCCGACTATGGCTACACCTTC
TRBJ2-1,TRBV7-3,NA,NA,CASSPRNVGSSHEQFF,TGTGCCAGCAGCCCCCGAAATGTCGGGAGTTCCCATGAGCAGTTCTTC
TRBJ2-7,TRBV18,NA,NA,CASSPGQGVHEQYF,TGTGCCAGCTCACCAGGGCAAGGGGTCCACGAGCAGTACTTC
TRBJ2-5,TRBV29-1,NA,NA,CSGLGVGSQYF,TGCAGCGGACTAGGGGTCGGGTCCCAGTACTTC
TRBJ1-2,TRBV5-1,NA,NA,CASSITDGYGYTF,TGCGCCAGCAGCATCACTGACGGCTATGGCTACACCTTC
TRBJ1-1,TRBV6-4,NA,NA,CASAIDAVGTEAFF,TGTGCCAGCGCAATTGACGCCGTCGGCACTGAAGCTTTCTTT
TRBJ1-1,TRBV7-9,NA,NA,CASDRPGVSTEAFF,TGTGCCAGCGACCGTCCGGGGGTGAGCACTGAAGCTTTCTTT
TRBJ2-3,TRBV3-1/TRBV3-2,NA,TRBD2,CASSLGLGTDTQYF,TGTGCCAGCAGCCTCGGACTAGGCACAGATACGCAGTATTTT
TRBJ2-3,TRBV5-4,NA,TRBD2,CASRTTSGTGDTQYF,TGTGCCAGCAGGACGACTAGCGGAACCGGAGATACGCAGTATTTT
TRBJ2-5,TRBV5-1,NA,NA,CASSTVPGRETQYF,TGCGCCAGCAGCACCGTACCGGGGAGGGAGACCCAGTACTTC
TRBJ1-2,TRBV6-5,NA,NA,CASSEFNYGYTF,TGTGCCAGCAGCGAGTTTAACTATGGCTACACCTTC
TRBJ2-1,TRBV6-5,NA,NA,CASTRAGTGDEQFF,TGTGCCAGCACTCGGGCCGGAACCGGGGATGAGCAGTTCTTC
TRBJ2-1,TRBV5-6,NA,NA,CASSSVRGSSYNEQFF,TGTGCCAGCAGCTCGGTAAGGGGTAGCTCCTACAATGAGCAGTTCTTC